This T cell receptor (beta chain) comes out of a study of human versus mouse CDR3 diversity and MHC coevolution. Study-wide context: The immunoSEQ assay reportedly detects one in 200,000 T cells.

Assay used: immunoSEQ multiplex PCR; TCRdb lists only in-frame clones, some missing. The repertoire holds around 77,000 clones, with roughly 90% as singletons. Germline V gives CDR1 MGHRA, CDR2 YSYEKL. CDR3 length: 16 amino acids. With V trimmed by 1 base and J by 5 bases, 8 bases remained unmatched. This clone was recorded once. J is TRBJ2-7 and V is TRBV4-1, with 10 bases identical to TRBD2. The clonotype originates from a person aged 25 to 69 in good health. The sample comprised naive CD4+ T cells from blood. This sample's subset: CD45RO-negative CD62L-positive naive CD4 T cells. CDR3 in DNA: TGCGCCAGCAGCCAAGTAGGAAAACTAGCGGGAAACGAGCAGTACTTC. Translated: CASSQVGKLAGNEQYF.